This T cell receptor (beta chain) emerged from a study of regulatory T cells in long-lasting Graves disease. Study-level background: Newly diagnosed Graves' patients had under 3 months of antithyroid drugs.

Time point given: newly diagnosed GD, antithyroid drugs for less than 3 months. From RNA extracted from PBMCs, the TCR library was made. The CDR3 contains 12 residues. V lost 2 bases and J 9 bases, leaving 8 bases between the germline ends. Germline values: CDR1 LGHDT, CDR2 YNNKEL (reference sequence). Ten or more counts support this clonotype. With iRepertoire HTBI primers and Arm-PCR of CDR3 regions, TCR beta libraries were built. Via MiXCR, TCRdb re-called the multiplex PCR reads, giving one row per CDR3 protein. The table records roughly 350,000 distinct CDR3 sequences, over 15% of them present only once. This same sample was also part of a study on T cells in Graves' hyperthyroidism and ophthalmopathy. As reported in that work: Diagnostic decisions used clinical symptoms, serum thyroxine and TRAb, thyroid ultrasound and orbital computed tomography.

V is TRBV3-1 and J is TRBJ2-1; no clear D. The source material was peripheral blood mononuclear cells (PBMCs), sampled at new diagnosis, from a patient treated with antithyroid drugs. The sequence came from a man aged 35 to 55 with Graves disease. CDR3 region: CASSQQYSEQFF. The CDR3 nucleotides read TGTGCCAGCAGCCAACAGTATTCTGAGCAGTTCTTC.